Each of the 20 T cell receptor beta chains below was sequenced from the same sample in a study of cytomegalovirus exposure and HLA in healthy donors. 60 Vbeta and 13 Jbeta primers were used in PCR. The repertoire was sequenced with immunoSEQ multiplex PCR; TCRdb's copy has only in-frame clones and lacks some. The data show 100,000 to 150,000 clones, about four fifths seen once. The material sequenced was PBMCs. The source is a woman between 35 and 50 years old in good health and CMV-seropositive.

The V and J genes are TRBV6-1 and TRBJ1-4; maybe TRBD1 (6 bases). The CDR3 loop spans 13 amino acids. CDR1 is MNHNS, CDR2 SASEGT, per germline. V was trimmed by 2 bases and J by 8 bases, leaving 9 bases between them. CDR3 nucleotides: TGTGCCAGCAGTGAAACAGGGTCGGAAAAACTGTTTTTT. It encodes CASSETGSEKLFF.

V gene TRBV9 combines with J gene TRBJ2-7; 14 bases map to TRBD2. V was pared by 3 bases and J by 6 bases, with 5 bases of the junction left unmatched. Germline-derived CDR1 and CDR2 are SGDLS and YYNGEE. The CDR3 is 15 amino acids. The CDR3 DNA is TGTGCCAGCAGCGAAGGGACTAGCGGGAGTCCCGAGCAGTACTTC. Translation: CASSEGTSGSPEQYF. Filled out from reference TRBV9 and TRBJ2-7, the complete variable domain reads DSGVTQTPKHLITATGQRVTLRCSPRSGDLSVYWYQQSLDQGLQFLIQYYNGEERAKGNILERFSAQQFPDLHSELNLSSLELGDSALYFCASSEGTSGSPEQYFGPGTRLTVT.

The chain links TRBV6-1 to TRBJ2-1, with a possible D match to TRBD1 (6 bases). V was cut by 10 bases and J by 0 bases, with 13 bases left in between. The CDR3 covers 14 residues. The germline gives CDR1 MNHNS, CDR2 SASEGT. The CDR3: CATGQPYSYNEQFF. CDR3 nucleotides: TGTGCCACCGGACAGCCTTACTCCTACAATGAGCAGTTCTTC.

This clone is a singleton in its sample. The chain couples TRBV29-1 to TRBJ2-7; TRBD1 agrees at 9 bases. The CDR3 has 14 residues. CDR1 SQVTM and CDR2 ANQGSEA come from the germline V gene. J gave up 4 bases and V 1 base, and 5 bases lay outside the gene matches. The CDR3 region is CSVEGGTGIYEQYF. CDR3 nucleotide sequence: TGCAGCGTTGAAGGCGGGACAGGGATTTACGAGCAGTACTTC.

The chain recombines TRBV11-2 with TRBJ1-2, with D possibly matching TRBD1 (5 bases). With 4 bases removed from V and 5 bases from J, the gap between germline ends came to 14 bases. This CDR3 spans 14 amino acids. The germline CDR1 and CDR2 sequences are SGHAT and FQNNGV. Here the CDR3 DNA reads TGTGCCAGCAGCTCGATTGACAGTCCTTATGGCTACACCTTC. Encoded protein: CASSSIDSPYGYTF.

The J gene is TRBJ1-2, the V gene TRBV7-6; TRBD1 might be the D (5 bases). Germline CDR1 and CDR2: SGHVS and FNYEAQ. Trimming pared 1 base from V and 3 bases from J, leaving 15 bases between. This CDR3 is built from 16 residues. The CDR3: CASSLGTGGRDYGYTF. DNA for the CDR3: TGTGCCAGCAGCTTAGGGACCGGTGGCAGGGACTATGGCTACACCTTC.

V gene TRBV19 combines with J gene TRBJ2-5, with D perhaps TRBD2 (6 bases). The germline CDR1 and CDR2 sequences are LNHDA and SQIVND (reference sequence). CDR3 length: 13 residues. Here the CDR3 reads CASSAGRQETQYF. CDR3 sequence (DNA): TGTGCATCGAGTGCGGGGAGGCAAGAGACCCAGTACTTC.

The chain links TRBV7-9 to TRBJ2-7; TRBD2 matches 7 bases. With 1 base clipped from V and 4 bases from J, the junction kept 1 base outside the gene matches. This CDR3 region has 13 residues. Germline-derived CDR1 and CDR2 are SEHNR and FQNEAQ (reference sequence). The CDR3 region is CASSLGGGYEQYF. The CDR3 bases are TGTGCCAGCAGCTTAGGCGGGGGATACGAGCAGTACTTC.

The V call is TRBV13, the J call TRBJ1-1; weak D call: TRBD1 (5 bases). Trimming pared 4 bases from V and 1 base from J, leaving 10 bases between. This CDR3 is built from 14 residues. The germline CDR1 and CDR2 sequences are PRHDT and FYEKMQ (reference sequence). The CDR3 here is CASSSRDWNTEAFF. The CDR3 DNA reads as TGTGCCAGCAGCTCCCGGGACTGGAACACTGAAGCTTTCTTT.

Only a few counts were recorded for this clone. The CDR3 region has the DNA TGTGCCAGCAGTTTTAAGGGGCACACTGAAGCTTTCTTT. It specifies CASSFKGHTEAFF. V usage is TRBV27 and J usage is TRBJ1-1, with D perhaps matching TRBD1 (5 bases). The CDR3 sequence is 13 residues long. Germline CDR1 MNHEY, CDR2 SMNVEV (reference sequence). V was clipped by 3 bases and J by 3 bases, with 8 bases between them.

The chain joins TRBV6-5 to TRBJ2-1; 8 bases match TRBD2. Trimming took 1 base from V and 6 from J; bases not matched to a gene: 5. The CDR3 length is 15 residues. Germline assignment: CDR1 MNHEY and CDR2 SVGAGI. For the CDR3, the DNA is TGTGCCAGCAGTTACTATGCGGGAGGCAGCAATGAGCAGTTCTTC. Protein product: CASSYYAGGSNEQFF.

The chain links TRBV30 to TRBJ2-1; 12 nucleotides match TRBD2. Trimming took 8 bases from V and 9 from J; bases not matched to a gene: 5. Germline CDR1 reads GTSNPN; CDR2 reads SVGIG (reference sequence). This CDR3 region has 12 residues. CDR3 amino acids: CALTSGSAEQFF. CDR3 coding DNA: TGTGCCCTGACTAGCGGGAGTGCTGAGCAGTTCTTC. Variable domain in full (rest from reference TRBV30 and TRBJ2-1): SQTIHQWPATLVQPVGSPLSLECTVEGTSNPNLYWYRQAAGRGLQLLFYSVGIGQISSEVPQNLSASRPQDRQFILSSKKLLLSDSGFYLCALTSGSAEQFFGPGTRLTVL.

The chain carries TRBV5-6 and TRBJ1-2, with 8 nucleotides matching TRBD1. The CDR3 length is 15 residues. Per the germline V gene, CDR1 is SGHDT and CDR2 is YYEEEE. Trimming at V came to 2 bases and at J to 3 bases, leaving 6 bases not matched to a gene. DNA for the CDR3: TGTGCCAGCAGCTTAGTTTTACAGGGGGACTATGGCTACACCTTC. This codes for CASSLVLQGDYGYTF.

This chain links TRBV2 with TRBJ1-6; a weak D match, TRBD1 (6 bases). Germline assignment: CDR1 SNHLY and CDR2 FYNNEI. The CDR3 extends over 20 amino acids. V gave up 10 bases and J gave up 0 bases, with 28 bases separating them. CDR3 amino acids: CATDEQMPDSMISYNSPLHF. The CDR3 nucleotides are TGTGCCACCGACGAACAAATGCCGGACAGCATGATCTCCTATAATTCACCCCTCCACTTT.

The chain recombines TRBV19 with TRBJ2-1; no firm D call. V was clipped by 1 base and J by 4 bases, with 5 bases between them. The CDR3 runs 13 residues. The germline gives CDR1 LNHDA, CDR2 SQIVND (reference sequence). CDR3 loop: CASSIVAYNEQFF. As DNA, the CDR3 is TGTGCCAGTAGTATAGTGGCTTACAATGAGCAGTTCTTC. The complete variable domain, with remaining parts taken from reference TRBV19 and TRBJ2-1, reads DGGITQSPKYLFRKEGQNVTLSCEQNLNHDAMYWYRQDPGQGLRLIYYSQIVNDFQKGDIAEGYSVSREKKESFPLTVTSAQKNPTAFYLCASSIVAYNEQFFGPGTRLTVL.

The CDR3 loop reads CASRHYDSGANVLTF. The CDR3 nucleotides are TGTGCCAGCAGACATTACGACTCTGGGGCCAACGTCCTGACTTTC. The V call is TRBV5-4, the J call TRBJ2-6; the D is unclear. Germline V lookup: CDR1 SGHNT, CDR2 YYREEE (reference sequence). The germline V and J ends were trimmed by 5 bases and 0 bases, with 9 bases remaining between them. The CDR3 covers 15 residues.

The rearrangement uses TRBV6-6 and TRBJ1-2; 8 nucleotides match TRBD1. The germline V gene has CDR1 MNHNY and CDR2 SVGAGI (reference sequence). The CDR3 consists of 16 residues. Trimming at V came to 7 bases and at J to 1 base, leaving 11 bases not matched to a gene. The DNA of the CDR3 is TGTGCCAGCACCACGGGACAGGCCTCTTTTAACTATGGCTACACCTTC. Protein: CASTTGQASFNYGYTF.

The chain has TRBV5-1 and TRBJ2-3, with D maybe TRBD2 (6 bases). Germline V CDR1 and CDR2: SGHRS, YFSETQ. CDR3 length: 15 residues. V dropped 0 bases and J dropped 5 bases, with 13 bases sitting between them. The CDR3 loop reads CASSLALAVLDTQYF. DNA of the CDR3: TGCGCCAGCAGCTTGGCACTAGCCGTTCTAGATACGCAGTATTTT. The full variable domain, with the rest looked up from reference TRBV5-1 and TRBJ2-3, is KAGVTQTPRYLIKTRGQQVTLSCSPISGHRSVSWYQQTPGQGLQFLFEYFSETQRNKGNFPGRFSGRQFSNSRSEMNVSTLELGDSALYLCASSLALAVLDTQYFGPGTRLTVL.

In DNA, the CDR3 is TGTGCCAGCACATCCTGGCTAGCTGCGAACACCGGGGAGCTGTTTTTT. This codes for CASTSWLAANTGELFF. The rearrangement uses TRBV13 and TRBJ2-2, with D perhaps TRBD2 (5 bases). V was clipped by 7 bases and J by 0 bases, with 15 bases between them. In germline, CDR1 is PRHDT, CDR2 FYEKMQ (reference sequence). The CDR3 length is 16 residues.

The chain uses TRBV6-4 and TRBJ2-1; 10 positions agree with TRBD2. V gave up 0 bases and J gave up 7 bases; unmatched junction bases: 6. CDR1 is MRHNA and CDR2 is SNTAGT in the germline V gene. CDR3 size: 16 residues. CDR3 bases: TGTGCCAGCAGTGACTCTTCTAGCGGGAGTTATAATGAGCAGTTCTTC. Translated, it gives CASSDSSSGSYNEQFF.